Each of the 3 T cell receptor beta chains below was sequenced from the same sample in a study of blood T cell repertoires in COVID-19. The table came from immunoSEQ multiplex PCR; TCRdb's copy has only in-frame clones and leaves some out. The repertoire holds about 200,000 clones, around four fifths seen once, with approximately 8% in the top ten. Sequenced sample: peripheral blood. The receptors shown here come from a woman between 45 and 60 years old with active or convalescent COVID-19.

The chain recombines TRBV6-5 with TRBJ2-3; unclear D gene. The V end lost 2 bases, the J end lost 0 bases, and 6 bases lay between the germline ends. Germline V gives CDR1 MNHEY, CDR2 SVGAGI. This CDR3 has 14 residues. CDR3 amino acids: CASSYGSSTDTQYF. Written as DNA, the CDR3 is TGTGCCAGCAGTTACGGCAGTAGCACAGATACGCAGTATTTT.

The chain combines TRBV4-1 with TRBJ2-3; 11 bases are a match to TRBD1. Germline V CDR1 and CDR2: MGHRA, YSYEKL. The CDR3 totals 16 residues. Trimming took 4 bases from V and 2 from J; bases not matched to a gene: 5. CDR3 amino acids: CASSPRTGGYTDTQYF. The CDR3 bases are TGCGCCAGCAGCCCGCGGACAGGGGGCTACACAGATACGCAGTATTTT.

This CDR3 reads CASSSLAGGSYNEQFF. The CDR3 coding sequence is TGTGCCAGCAGTTCTTTGGCGGGAGGGTCCTACAATGAGCAGTTCTTC. The chain joins TRBV27 to TRBJ2-1; 9 bases fit TRBD2. Losses at the gene ends were 4 bases for V and 1 base for J; bases not matched to a gene: 5. The germline CDR1 and CDR2 sequences are MNHEY and SMNVEV (reference sequence). The CDR3 has 16 amino acids.